This is a list of T cell receptor beta chains from one sample in a study of OX40 agonist ivuxolimab in advanced cancers. TCRdb keeps only in-frame clones here, not all; method: immunoSEQ multiplex PCR. The sample holds just over 90,000 clones, roughly 94% seen once. Sequenced here: CD4+ or CD8+ T cells sorted from blood, sampled in a trial of the OX40 agonist ivuxolimab. The receptors were sampled from an adult with an advanced solid tumor such as melanoma, head and neck, liver or kidney cancer. Both conserved end residues are part of each CDR3. Each record gives: D gene, clone size, V gene, J gene, CDR3 protein, CDR3 DNA. A D gene is named only where the DNA matches it firmly. Rows may omit the clone size; those that give it use once, few, many or a size class.

NA	NA	TRBV11-2	TRBJ2-5	CASSLWETQYF	TGTGCCAGCAGCTTGTGGGAGACCCAGTACTTC
TRBD1	NA	TRBV7-8	TRBJ1-2	CASSQTQGDGYTF	TGTGCCAGCAGCCAAACCCAGGGGGATGGCTACACCTTC
NA	NA	TRBV7-4	TRBJ2-7	CTGGERNYEQYF	TGTACCGGGGGAGAGAGGAACTACGAGCAGTACTTC
NA	NA	TRBV28	TRBJ1-2	CACTDYYGYTF	TGTGCCTGTACAGATTACTATGGCTACACCTTC
TRBD1	NA	TRBV19	TRBJ2-7	CASSSGQGPYEQYF	TGTGCCAGTAGTAGTGGACAGGGGCCCTACGAGCAGTACTTC
TRBD2	once	TRBV13	TRBJ2-5	CASSFFGAGGRQETQYF	TGTGCCAGCAGCTTCTTTGGAGCGGGGGGCCGGCAAGAGACCCAGTACTTC
NA	NA	TRBV6-1	TRBJ1-1	CASSEDRVTEAFF	TGTGCCAGCAGTGAAGACAGGGTAACTGAAGCTTTCTTT
TRBD1	NA	TRBV7-6	TRBJ1-4	CASSLAWQGATNEKLFF	TGTGCCAGCAGCTTAGCGTGGCAGGGGGCAACTAATGAAAAACTGTTTTTT
TRBD2	once	TRBV7-2	TRBJ2-5	CASSSWGSGRSETQYF	TGTGCCAGCAGCTCTTGGGGTAGCGGGAGGTCAGAGACCCAGTACTTC
TRBD2	NA	TRBV15	TRBJ2-7	CATSLLAGDEQYF	TGTGCCACCAGTCTACTAGCGGGAGACGAGCAGTACTTC
NA	NA	TRBV7-7	TRBJ2-5	CASSLGEARAETQYF	TGTGCTAGCAGCTTAGGGGAGGCCAGGGCCGAGACCCAGTACTTC
TRBD1	NA	TRBV10-3	TRBJ1-2	CAIRGGGNGYTF	TGTGCCATCAGAGGAGGGGGCAATGGCTACACCTTC
NA	NA	TRBV6-5	TRBJ1-5	CASEDLDSNQPQHF	TGTGCCAGCGAGGACCTGGACAGCAATCAGCCCCAGCATTTT
NA	NA	TRBV9	TRBJ2-2	CASSVAYSGQNTGELFF	TGTGCCAGCAGCGTAGCGTATTCGGGACAGAACACCGGGGAGCTGTTTTTT
NA	once	TRBV7-8	TRBJ2-7	CASPPPGPLSYEQYF	TGTGCCAGCCCACCCCCGGGGCCTCTCTCCTACGAGCAGTACTTC
NA	once	TRBV5-8	TRBJ1-2	CASSLWGGSYGYTF	TGTGCCAGCAGCTTGTGGGGCGGATCCTATGGCTACACCTTC
NA	NA	TRBV5-1	TRBJ2-5	CASSLSVSKETQYF	TGCGCCAGCAGCTTGTCAGTATCCAAAGAGACCCAGTACTTC
NA	NA	TRBV19	TRBJ1-2	CASTSDRFYGYTF	TGTGCCAGTACCTCGGACCGATTCTATGGCTACACCTTC